Given below is one T cell receptor beta chain in context. Its antigen is currently unknown. Genomic DNA templated the TCR beta VDJ and CDR3 profiling. MiXCR was run by TCRdb on the reads, yielding one entry per CDR3 protein. In the table there are some 180,000 distinct CDR3 sequences, approximately 49% of which are singletons. The record originates from a study of CD8+CD57+ T cells in acquired aplastic anemia. General study findings and limits: Levels of CD8+ Simpson's diversity were not significantly distinct in patients versus controls.

CDR3 length: 17 amino acids. CDR1 and CDR2 (germline): MNHNS, SASEGT. V lost 0 bases, J lost 5 bases, and 9 bases stayed unmatched. Sequenced: sorted CD4+, CD8+, or CD8+CD57+ T cells (not recorded which) from PBMCs. This chain joins TRBV6-1 and TRBJ1-5, with 8 bases identical to TRBD1. This clonotype originated in a human donor in good health. The CDR3 sequence is CASSEAGQQGGYQPQHF. The CDR3 DNA sequence: TGTGCCAGCAGTGAAGCGGGACAACAGGGGGGGTATCAGCCCCAGCATTTT.